The T cell receptor (beta chain) described here comes from a study of Tregs in tolerant kidney transplant recipients (dated by TCRdb to between 2018 and 2021). Context from the whole study: The transplants used related donors along with nonmyeloablative bone marrow transplantation, and in the human trials mixed chimerism was transient. TCRbeta sequencing was used in the study to identify donor-specific regulatory T cells before combined kidney and bone marrow transplantation, and the identified cells were then tracked after transplant.

In light of the paper, this sample's time point label describes: blood sample drawn before combined kidney and bone marrow transplant. Unstimulated Tregs (CD4+CD25+CD127-), CD4+ non-Tregs (CD4+CD25-), CD4 and CD8 cells were FACS-sorted from thawed PBMCs. Prior to Treg sorting, thawed PBMCs were rested overnight with about 190 IU/ml IL-2 at 37 degrees C. The patients were a handful of recipients of combined kidney and bone marrow transplants from the ITN036ST trial, and samples were available only for these trial subjects. Healthy control blood was processed by Ficoll density gradient to PBMCs and cryopreserved; patient PBMCs were collected before and after transplant. CDR1 and CDR2, looked up from the germline V gene, are SGHNT and YENEEA. Spanning cysteine to phenylalanine, the CDR3 consists of 12 amino acids. The CDR3 DNA has 36 bases and is translated from base 1. Trimming costs V 5 bases and J 4 bases, and their ends lie 6 bases apart.

Overall results and qualifications from the work: Because only a small number of patients were included, the study had limitations, and the results will need to be validated in larger populations as well as under other immunosuppression protocols. Biological reproducibility was not directly addressed, though technical replication error appeared minimal. In tolerant patients, the expansion of donor-specific Tregs was greater than global Treg expansion, suggesting that the expansion was antigen-driven rather than nonspecific. For some patients, the PCR primers changed as time went on, which meant samples from those patients could not be compared with one another at the nucleotide level. Expanding Tregs with activated donor B cells appeared to identify the most biologically relevant and donor-specific TCRbeta repertoire.

For TCRbeta CDR3 sequencing, genomic DNA was extracted from sorted cells using the QIAGEN DNeasy Blood and Tissue Kit. Through immunoSEQ, high-throughput TCRbeta CDR3 sequencing was done commercially, including PCR amplification with internal controls and bias correction. The original methods were these. Unique productive TCRbeta sequences were defined by CDR3 nucleotide sequence when primers matched and otherwise by CDR3 amino acid sequence together with Vbeta and Jbeta genes. As a correction for sorting error, sequences shared between sorted populations at a frequency ratio of 2:1 or less were discarded, and the remaining shared sequences were assigned to the higher population. A sequence counted as donor-reactive if, in CFSE-low cells, the sequence had a frequency of at least 0.01% and was expanded at least 5-fold compared with unstimulated cells. Repertoire divergence was quantified by Jensen-Shannon divergence using the top 100 TCRbeta sequences ranked by frequency. When a sample had multiple sequencing runs, each run was corrected for sorting error separately and the runs were then pooled. In TCRdb, the immuneACCESS table is reduced to in-frame sequences with V and J assigned. These tables do not hold every clone; where another copy was compared, an unresolved V gene accounts for under half, and the others remain unexplained. V, J and clone size are those of that table, while D and trimming were read from the DNA. This sample lists around 85,000 clones; 75% to 95% were detected once. The ten largest clones capture 0.34% of the sample.

This clone showed up just once. No antigen is known for it. Base qualities are missing; no much larger clone stands one base away. The source material was Tregs from blood, sampled before the transplant. The sequence is built from TRBV11-3 and TRBJ2-1; the D segment cannot be called with confidence. This clonotype was sampled from a human donor who received a combined kidney and bone marrow transplant. The CDR3 protein sequence reads: CASSLSYNEQFF. In nucleotides, the sequence is TGTGCCAGCAGCCTGAGTTACAATGAGCAGTTCTTC.